This T cell receptor beta chain was recorded in a study of long-term antiretroviral therapy in people with HIV. Study-wide results and limits: Nothing was known about ART adherence, viral resistance or changes in therapy. The ART regimens used between the mid-2000s and the late 2010s may be less effective than current ones.

Every participant with HIV received treatment in the United States. The cryopreserved samples used held about 1-10 million PBMC prior to extraction of DNA. Sequencing used immunoSEQ v3.0 at survey level. The assay was immunoSEQ multiplex PCR, and TCRdb's table has in-frame clones only and misses some. This sample yields 25,000 to 35,000 clones, of which 80% to 85% are seen a single time; about 6.6% belongs to the top ten. A note on this clone: As yet, its antigen is unknown.

The germline V gene has CDR1 SGHNT and CDR2 YENEEA. V was cut by 5 bases and J by 0 bases, with 7 bases left in between. This CDR3 is built from 13 residues. The source was unsorted PBMCs, collected 0.4 years after starting antiretroviral therapy. This receptor was obtained from a man younger than 30 with HIV. The chain carries TRBV11-3 and TRBJ1-1; D uncertain. The CDR3 sequence: CASSAHMNTEAFF. CDR3 DNA sequence: TGTGCCAGCAGCGCGCACATGAACACTGAAGCTTTCTTT. The whole variable domain, remainder taken from reference TRBV11-3 and TRBJ1-1, is EAGVVQSPRYKIIEKKQPVAFWCNPISGHNTLYWYLQNLGQGPELLIRYENEEAVDDSQLPKDRFSAERLKGVDSTLKIQPAELGDSAVYLCASSAHMNTEAFFGQGTRLTVV.